Following are 32 T cell receptor beta chains from one sample sequenced in a study of blood T cell repertoires in COVID-19. Profiled with immunoSEQ multiplex PCR; TCRdb holds only in-frame clones, not every one. This table has approximately 200,000 clones, roughly nine tenths appearing once. The sequencing sample was made of peripheral blood. The receptor source for this set is a man aged 25-40 years with acute or convalescent COVID-19.

A single count supports this clone. The chain links TRBV30 to TRBJ1-1; 7 nucleotides agree with TRBD1. Per the germline V gene, CDR1 is GTSNPN and CDR2 is SVGIG (reference sequence). The junction had 15 bases not matched to a gene; V was cut back by 4 bases and J by 1 base. The CDR3 runs 17 residues. The CDR3 DNA is TGTGCCTGGACGAAACGGGGACGACAGGGTAGGAACACTGAAGCTTTCTTT. It specifies CAWTKRGRQGRNTEAFF.

This chain connects TRBV9 to TRBJ1-5; no definite D call. Trimming left V 4 bases short and J 0 bases short, with 8 bases between. Germline values: CDR1 SGDLS, CDR2 YYNGEE. The CDR3 consists of 14 residues. The CDR3 sequence: CASSPSVSNQPQHF. The CDR3 coding sequence is TGTGCCAGCAGCCCCAGCGTTAGCAATCAGCCCCAGCATTTT.

This sequence joins TRBV30 and TRBJ1-4; 7 bases fit TRBD1. The CDR3 is 15 amino acids. Germline values: CDR1 GTSNPN, CDR2 SVGIG (reference sequence). Unmatched junction bases numbered 7, after V lost 2 bases and J lost 4 bases. The CDR3, as DNA: TGTGCCTGGAGTAGACAGGGCCGAATTAATGAAAAACTGTTTTTT. This encodes CAWSRQGRINEKLFF.

The chain employs TRBV19 and TRBJ1-6; D gene ambiguous. Germline CDR1 LNHDA, CDR2 SQIVND (reference sequence). Trimming left V 6 bases short and J 0 bases short, with 12 bases between. The CDR3 has 16 amino acids. CDR3 region: CASSFRTSSYNSPLHF. Here the CDR3 DNA reads TGTGCCAGTAGCTTCCGTACGAGCTCCTATAATTCACCCCTCCACTTT.

This rearrangement joins TRBV27 to TRBJ2-5, with 7 bases that match TRBD1. Germline V gene sequence: CDR1 MNHEY, CDR2 SMNVEV (reference sequence). The CDR3 is made up of 13 amino acids. V shed 3 bases, J shed 5 bases, and the junction held 3 bases outside the gene matches. CDR3 amino acids: CASSFTGVETQYF. DNA for the CDR3: TGTGCCAGCAGTTTCACAGGGGTCGAGACCCAGTACTTC.

This chain links TRBV6-1 with TRBJ1-1; a weak D match, TRBD1 (5 bases). Trimming left V 3 bases short and J 1 base short, with 9 bases between. From germline, CDR1 is MNHNS and CDR2 SASEGT. The CDR3 spans 14 residues. The CDR3 coding sequence is TGTGCCAGCAGTGAGTTAAGGGGGAACACTGAAGCTTTCTTT. Translation: CASSELRGNTEAFF.

V gene TRBV28 combines with J gene TRBJ2-7; D is possibly TRBD2 (7 bases). V was trimmed by 2 bases and J by 6 bases, leaving 17 bases between them. The germline CDR1 and CDR2 sequences are MDHEN and SYDVKM. The CDR3 covers 15 residues. The CDR3 region has the DNA TGTGCCAGCAGTTTACGGGGGGCGTTCTTGGTCGAGCAGTACTTC. Amino acids: CASSLRGAFLVEQYF.

The rearrangement links TRBV28 to TRBJ2-1; no clear D. The CDR3 has 12 amino acids. Germline lookup yields CDR1 MDHEN and CDR2 SYDVKM. The V and J ends lost 5 bases and 15 bases respectively, with 17 bases between them. CDR3 amino acids: CASSPLVSAAFF. The CDR3 nucleotides are TGTGCCAGCAGTCCCCTAGTCTCAGCCGCGTTCTTC.

The chain combines TRBV4-2 with TRBJ1-1; weak D call: TRBD1 (5 bases). In germline, CDR1 is LGHNA, CDR2 YNFKEQ. V shed 4 bases and J shed 1 base, with 7 bases lying between them. The CDR3 has 13 amino acids. CDR3 loop: CASSLTGNTEAFF. The CDR3 DNA sequence: TGTGCCAGCAGCCTCACAGGGAACACTGAAGCTTTCTTT.

The chain uses TRBV28 and TRBJ2-3; TRBD2 matches at 7 bases. Trimming took 8 bases from V and 5 from J; bases not matched to a gene: 10. Germline V gene lookup returns CDR1 MDHEN and CDR2 SYDVKM. The length of the CDR3 is 14 residues. CDR3 protein: CASRRAGVRDTQYF. Written as DNA, the CDR3 is TGTGCCAGCCGGAGGGCGGGAGTTAGAGATACGCAGTATTTT.

The V and J genes are TRBV28 and TRBJ1-2, with D hard to call. The CDR3 is 14 amino acids. V lost 2 bases, J lost 10 bases, and 17 bases lay in between. Germline CDR1 reads MDHEN; CDR2 reads SYDVKM. Here the CDR3 reads CASSLHSGLKFYTF. The CDR3 DNA follows: TGTGCCAGCAGTTTACATTCAGGACTGAAGTTCTACACCTTC.

The chain is built from TRBV7-3 and TRBJ1-1; D is ambiguous. The CDR3 consists of 14 residues. The germline V gene encodes CDR1 SGHTA and CDR2 FQGTGA. V was trimmed by 2 bases and J by 6 bases, leaving 13 bases between them. In DNA, the CDR3 is TGTGCCAGCAGCTTAGAAGGGAGAGGTGCTGAAGCTTTCTTT. Encoded protein: CASSLEGRGAEAFF.

There are a few counts of this clone. The CDR3 DNA sequence: TGTGCCAGTAGCATGGGGGAGGGAGGGCAGCCCCAGCATTTT. Protein sequence: CASSMGEGGQPQHF. The rearrangement joins TRBV19 to TRBJ1-5, with D possibly matching TRBD1 (5 bases). The CDR3 covers 14 residues. Germline V gene data show CDR1 as LNHDA and CDR2 as SQIVND (reference sequence). Trimming removed 6 bases from V and 7 bases from J, with 16 bases in between.

The chain carries TRBV7-2 and TRBJ2-1; D remains unclear. The CDR3 is made up of 16 amino acids. Between the trimmed V and J ends, which lost 5 bases and 0 bases, there was a span of 14 bases. Germline V gene data show CDR1 as SGHTA and CDR2 as FQGNSA. CDR3 DNA: TGTGCCAGCAGCCCTTCCCCCCGGAGCTCCTACAATGAGCAGTTCTTC. It translates to CASSPSPRSSYNEQFF.

This chain uses TRBV5-6 with TRBJ1-2; the D gene is possibly TRBD1 (5 bases). The CDR3 is 13 amino acids. CDR1 and CDR2 (germline): SGHDT, YYEEEE. V was pared by 0 bases and J by 6 bases, with 9 bases between. The CDR3 DNA reads as TGTGCCAGCAGCTTGGTAGGGGCTCATGGCTACACCTTC. It codes for CASSLVGAHGYTF.

The chain is built from TRBV6-1 and TRBJ2-1; TRBD2 agrees at 9 bases. Per the germline V gene, CDR1 is MNHNS and CDR2 is SASEGT. With V trimmed by 5 bases and J by 6 bases, 5 bases remained unmatched. The CDR3 covers 14 residues. CDR3 sequence (DNA): TGTGCCAGCAGTCGCGGGGGGGCGGGCAATGAGCAGTTCTTC. The encoded protein is CASSRGGAGNEQFF.

V and J are TRBV2 and TRBJ2-1, with D maybe TRBD2 (6 bases). The germline V gene has CDR1 SNHLY and CDR2 FYNNEI. This CDR3 comprises 17 residues. The V end lost 5 bases, the J end lost 6 bases, and 23 bases lay between the germline ends. The CDR3 here is CASSTQTGTGYRNEQFF. In DNA, the CDR3 is TGTGCCAGCAGTACGCAAACGGGGACTGGTTATCGCAATGAGCAGTTCTTC.

V and J are TRBV30 and TRBJ2-7; 7 nucleotides line up with TRBD2. There are 13 residues in the CDR3. Trimming at V came to 5 bases and at J to 2 bases, leaving 6 bases not matched to a gene. CDR1 and CDR2 (germline): GTSNPN, SVGIG (reference sequence). The CDR3 bases are TGTGCCTGGGGGAGGGCCCTTCCCTACGAGCAGTACTTC. It specifies CAWGRALPYEQYF. Together with reference TRBV30 and TRBJ2-7, the CDR3 gives the full variable domain: SQTIHQWPATLVQPVGSPLSLECTVEGTSNPNLYWYRQAAGRGLQLLFYSVGIGQISSEVPQNLSASRPQDRQFILSSKKLLLSDSGFYLCAWGRALPYEQYFGPGTRLTVT.

The V call is TRBV20-1, the J call TRBJ2-5; D remains unclear. There are 12 residues in the CDR3. The V end lost 3 bases, the J end lost 2 bases, and 7 bases lay between the germline ends. Germline CDR1 is DFQATT and CDR2 is SNEGSKA (reference sequence). The CDR3 DNA is TGCAGTGCTAGTCTCGGTCAAGAGACCCAGTACTTC. As protein: CSASLGQETQYF.

V is TRBV4-2 and J is TRBJ2-1; D possibly corresponds to TRBD2 (6 bases). The germline V gene has CDR1 LGHNA and CDR2 YNFKEQ. The CDR3 loop spans 15 amino acids. Trimming took 3 bases from V and 5 from J, leaving 14 bases between them. The CDR3 region has the DNA TGTGCCAGCAGCCATGGCCGGGGACTTAACAATGAGCAGTTCTTC. It yields the protein CASSHGRGLNNEQFF.

The table lists this clone with a few counts. The chain has TRBV2 and TRBJ1-3; D uncertain. CDR1 is SNHLY, CDR2 FYNNEI, per germline. The length of the CDR3 is 16 residues. Trimming left V 7 bases short and J 0 bases short, with 16 bases between. This chain's CDR3 is CASTLLRASSGNTIYF. The CDR3 DNA reads as TGTGCCAGCACCCTGTTGAGGGCATCCTCTGGAAACACCATATATTTT.

The gene calls are TRBV18 and TRBJ2-7; a weak D match, TRBD1 (6 bases). The germline CDR1 and CDR2 sequences are KGHSH and LQKENI. The CDR3 is made up of 12 amino acids. The V end was cut by 6 bases, the J end by 6 bases, with 12 bases between. CDR3 coding DNA: TGTGCCAGCTCCCAGCGAGGGGGCGAGCAGTACTTC. Translated: CASSQRGGEQYF.

In nucleotides, the CDR3 is TGTGCCAGCACCCGACTAAACAGGGGTCGCGTCGAGCAGTACTTC. Translating gives CASTRLNRGRVEQYF. V is TRBV5-6 and J is TRBJ2-7, with 7 positions matching TRBD1. This CDR3 is built from 15 residues. The ends lost 6 bases at V and 6 bases at J; junction bases unmatched: 15. Germline CDR1 reads SGHDT; CDR2 reads YYEEEE.

V usage is TRBV3-1 (or the pseudogene TRBV3-2) and J usage is TRBJ2-5; tentatively, D is TRBD2 (5 bases). CDR1 LGHDT and CDR2 YNNKEL come from the germline V gene (reference sequence). V dropped 3 bases and J dropped 5 bases, with 13 bases sitting between them. The CDR3 contains 14 residues. The CDR3 bases are TGTGCCAGCAGCCATCGGCGGGTACTGGAGACCCAGTACTTC. The encoded protein is CASSHRRVLETQYF.

This rearrangement joins TRBV5-1 to TRBJ2-3; D is perhaps TRBD1 (6 bases). The germline V and J ends were trimmed by 3 bases and 6 bases, with 17 bases remaining between them. The CDR3 consists of 15 residues. Germline CDR1 reads SGHRS; CDR2 reads YFSETQ. Written as DNA, the CDR3 is TGCGCCAGCAGCTCCGGACTCGCAAGGGGGGATACGCAGTATTTT. Its protein product is CASSSGLARGDTQYF.

The chain uses TRBV18 and TRBJ2-3, with 14 bases fitting TRBD2. V dropped 3 bases and J dropped 1; count of bases not matched to a gene: 0. This CDR3 is built from 16 residues. CDR1 is KGHSH, CDR2 LQKENI, per germline. The CDR3 coding sequence is TGTGCCAGCTCACCGACTAGCGGGAGGGGCACAGATACGCAGTATTTT. Translated: CASSPTSGRGTDTQYF.

V is TRBV5-6 and J is TRBJ1-4; TRBD1 aligns across 8 bases. The V gene end was trimmed by 2 bases and the J gene end by 1 base; junction bases not matched to a gene: 1. The CDR3 extends over 15 amino acids. CDR1 and CDR2 (germline): SGHDT, YYEEEE. The CDR3 coding sequence is TGTGCCAGCAGCTTAACAGGGGGAACTAATGAAAAACTGTTTTTT. This sequence encodes CASSLTGGTNEKLFF. Drawing the rest from reference TRBV5-6 and TRBJ1-4, the complete variable domain is DAGVTQSPTHLIKTRGQQVTLRCSPKSGHDTVSWYQQALGQGPQFIFQYYEEEERQRGNFPDRFSGHQFPNYSSELNVNALLLGDSALYLCASSLTGGTNEKLFFGSGTQLSVL.

V is TRBV30 and J is TRBJ1-5, with 8 bases lining up with TRBD1. Germline values: CDR1 GTSNPN, CDR2 SVGIG (reference sequence). V shed 3 bases and J 7 bases; nucleotides not matched to a gene: 5. CDR3 size: 13 residues. In nucleotides, the CDR3 is TGTGCCTGGAGGGGGACAGGAAGGCAGCCCCAGCATTTT. Protein: CAWRGTGRQPQHF.

The V call is TRBV12-3 or TRBV12-4, the J call TRBJ2-7; D uncertain. V lost 5 bases and J 3 bases, leaving 11 bases between the germline ends. This CDR3 has 13 residues. The CDR3 spells CASSPLNYYEQYF. The CDR3 DNA is TGTGCCAGCAGTCCCCTAAACTACTACGAGCAGTACTTC.

The CDR3 coding sequence is TGTGCCAGCAGTGGGGGGACAGCACTTATCCCCCTCCACTTT. This encodes CASSGGTALIPLHF. The J gene is TRBJ1-6, the V gene TRBV2; 7 nucleotides match TRBD1. Germline CDR1 is SNHLY and CDR2 is FYNNEI. The CDR3 covers 14 residues. With 4 bases clipped from V and 13 bases from J, the junction kept 10 bases outside the gene matches.

The J gene is TRBJ1-1, the V gene TRBV15, with 7 bases fitting TRBD1. CDR1 LNHNV and CDR2 YYDKDF come from the germline V gene (reference sequence). After removal of 3 bases from V and 1 base from J, the junction contained 5 bases not matched to a gene. The CDR3 has 15 amino acids. The CDR3 bases are TGTGCCACCAGCAGGTACAGGGGCCAGAACACTGAAGCTTTCTTT. Protein: CATSRYRGQNTEAFF.

This chain joins TRBV5-5 and TRBJ1-6; possibly TRBD1 for D (5 bases). V was trimmed by 0 bases and J by 3 bases, leaving 13 bases between them. The CDR3 extends over 17 amino acids. Germline V gives CDR1 SGHKS, CDR2 YYEKEE (reference sequence). CDR3 amino acids: CASSLAGLNNYNSPLHF. The CDR3 coding sequence is TGTGCCAGCAGCTTGGCGGGACTCAATAACTATAATTCACCCCTCCACTTT.